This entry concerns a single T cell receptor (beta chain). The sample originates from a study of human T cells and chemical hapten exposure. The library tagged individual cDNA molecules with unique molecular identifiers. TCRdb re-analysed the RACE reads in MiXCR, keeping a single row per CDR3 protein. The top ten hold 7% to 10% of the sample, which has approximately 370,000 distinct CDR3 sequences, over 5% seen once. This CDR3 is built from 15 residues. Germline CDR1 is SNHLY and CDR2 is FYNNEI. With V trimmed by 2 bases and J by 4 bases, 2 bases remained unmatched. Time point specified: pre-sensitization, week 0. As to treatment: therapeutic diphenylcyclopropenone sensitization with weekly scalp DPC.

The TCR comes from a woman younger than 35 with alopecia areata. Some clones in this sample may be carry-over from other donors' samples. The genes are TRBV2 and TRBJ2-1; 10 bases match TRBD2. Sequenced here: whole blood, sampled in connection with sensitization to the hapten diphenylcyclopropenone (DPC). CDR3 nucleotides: TGTGCCAGCAGTGAATATAGCGGGGGGTACAATGAGCAGTTCTTC. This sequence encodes CASSEYSGGYNEQFF.